This T cell receptor (beta chain) is drawn from a study of cytomegalovirus exposure and HLA in healthy donors. Study results and limitations: Among the sequence variants, a highly shared cluster was likely an artifact of sequencing.

With 2 bases removed from V and 1 base from J, the gap between germline ends came to 11 bases. In germline, CDR1 is SEHNR, CDR2 FQNEAQ (reference sequence). CDR3 size: 16 residues. The PCR had 60 Vbeta and 13 Jbeta primers. Sequencing was performed with immunoSEQ multiplex PCR; in TCRdb, only in-frame clones are kept and a portion is missing. The table includes nearly 110,000 clones, approximately 80% detected once. In the case of this clone: The antigen is undetermined.

The clonotype originates from a male donor in good health and CMV-seronegative. Sequences were obtained from PBMCs. This chain joins TRBV7-9 and TRBJ2-2; no reliable D call. CDR3 bases: TGTGCCAGCAGCTTAATCTCGGGTAGGAACACCGGGGAGCTGTTTTTT. This encodes CASSLISGRNTGELFF. Filled out from reference TRBV7-9 and TRBJ2-2, the complete variable domain reads DTGVSQNPRHKITKRGQNVTFRCDPISEHNRLYWYRQTLGQGPEFLTYFQNEAQLEKSRLLSDRFSAERPKGSFSTLEIQRTEQGDSAMYLCASSLISGRNTGELFFGEGSRLTVL.